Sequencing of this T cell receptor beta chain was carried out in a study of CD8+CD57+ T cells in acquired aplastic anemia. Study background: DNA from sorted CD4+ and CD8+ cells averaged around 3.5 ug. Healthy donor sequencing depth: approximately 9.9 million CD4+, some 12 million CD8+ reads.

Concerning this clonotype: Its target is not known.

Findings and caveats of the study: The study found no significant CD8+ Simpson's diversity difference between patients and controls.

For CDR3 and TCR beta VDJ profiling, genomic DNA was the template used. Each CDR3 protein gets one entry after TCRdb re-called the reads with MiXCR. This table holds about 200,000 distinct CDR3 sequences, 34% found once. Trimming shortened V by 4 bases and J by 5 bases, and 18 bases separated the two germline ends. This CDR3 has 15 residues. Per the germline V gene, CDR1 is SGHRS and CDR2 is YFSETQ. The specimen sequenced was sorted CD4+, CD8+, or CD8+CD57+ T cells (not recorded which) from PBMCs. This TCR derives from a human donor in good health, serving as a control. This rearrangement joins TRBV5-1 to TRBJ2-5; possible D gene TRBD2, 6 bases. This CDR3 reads CASSPTTSLSETQYF. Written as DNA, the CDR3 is TGCGCCAGCAGCCCTACTACTAGCCTTTCGGAGACCCAGTACTTC.